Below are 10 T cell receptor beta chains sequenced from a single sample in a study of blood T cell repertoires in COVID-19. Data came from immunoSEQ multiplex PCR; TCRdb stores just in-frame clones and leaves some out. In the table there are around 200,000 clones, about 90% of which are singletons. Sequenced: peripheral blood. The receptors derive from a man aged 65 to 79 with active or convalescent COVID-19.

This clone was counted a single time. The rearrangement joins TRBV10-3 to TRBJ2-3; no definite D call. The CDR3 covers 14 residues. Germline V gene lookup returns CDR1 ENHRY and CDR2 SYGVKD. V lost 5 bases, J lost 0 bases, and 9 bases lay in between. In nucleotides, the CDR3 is TGTGCCATCAGTTTCGACGGGAGCACAGATACGCAGTATTTT. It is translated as CAISFDGSTDTQYF.

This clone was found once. This chain's CDR3 is CASSQTGTQYNEQFF. In DNA, the CDR3 is TGCGCCAGCAGCCAAACAGGGACCCAGTACAATGAGCAGTTCTTC. V is TRBV4-1 and J is TRBJ2-1; perhaps TRBD1 as D (6 bases). The CDR3 is 15 residues long. The germline V and J ends were trimmed by 2 bases and 4 bases, with 12 bases remaining between them. The germline V gene has CDR1 MGHRA and CDR2 YSYEKL.

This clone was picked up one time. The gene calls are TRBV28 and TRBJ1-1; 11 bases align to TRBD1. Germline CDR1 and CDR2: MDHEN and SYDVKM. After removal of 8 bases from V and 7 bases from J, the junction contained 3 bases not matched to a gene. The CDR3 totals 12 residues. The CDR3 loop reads CASGTGGSEAFF. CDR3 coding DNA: TGTGCCAGCGGGACAGGGGGGAGTGAAGCTTTCTTT.

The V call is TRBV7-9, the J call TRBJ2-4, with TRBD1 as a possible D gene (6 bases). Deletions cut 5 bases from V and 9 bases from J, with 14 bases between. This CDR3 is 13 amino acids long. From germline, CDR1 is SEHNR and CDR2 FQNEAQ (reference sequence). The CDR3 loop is CASSPIDRSIQYF. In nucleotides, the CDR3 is TGTGCCAGCAGCCCGATCGACAGGTCCATTCAGTACTTC. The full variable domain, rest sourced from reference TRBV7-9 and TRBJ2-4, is DTGVSQNPRHKITKRGQNVTFRCDPISEHNRLYWYRQTLGQGPEFLTYFQNEAQLEKSRLLSDRFSAERPKGSFSTLEIQRTEQGDSAMYLCASSPIDRSIQYFGAGTRLSVL.

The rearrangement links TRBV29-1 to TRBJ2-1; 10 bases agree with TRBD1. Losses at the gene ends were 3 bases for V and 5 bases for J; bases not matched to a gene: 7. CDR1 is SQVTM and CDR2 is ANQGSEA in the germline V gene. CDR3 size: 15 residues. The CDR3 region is CSVEIDRGRNNEQFF. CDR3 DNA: TGCAGCGTTGAGATTGACAGGGGGCGAAACAATGAGCAGTTCTTC.

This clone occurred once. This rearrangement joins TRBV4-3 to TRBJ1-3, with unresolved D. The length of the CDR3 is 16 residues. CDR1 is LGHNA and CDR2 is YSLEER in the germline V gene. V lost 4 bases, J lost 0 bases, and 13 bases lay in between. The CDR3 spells CASSPTASDSGNTIYF. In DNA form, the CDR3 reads TGCGCCAGCAGCCCCACCGCCAGCGACTCTGGAAACACCATATATTTT.

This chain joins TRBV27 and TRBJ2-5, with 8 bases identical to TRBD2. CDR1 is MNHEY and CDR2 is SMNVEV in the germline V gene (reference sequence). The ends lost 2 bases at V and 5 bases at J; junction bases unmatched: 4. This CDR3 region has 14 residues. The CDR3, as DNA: TGTGCCAGCAGTTTAGAGGCTAGCGGGGAGACCCAGTACTTC. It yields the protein CASSLEASGETQYF.

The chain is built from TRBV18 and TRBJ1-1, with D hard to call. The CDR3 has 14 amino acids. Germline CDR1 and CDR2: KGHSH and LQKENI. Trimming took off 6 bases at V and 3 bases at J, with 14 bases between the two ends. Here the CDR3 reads CASSLSTGDTEAFF. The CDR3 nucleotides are TGTGCCAGCTCGCTAAGCACCGGGGACACTGAAGCTTTCTTT.

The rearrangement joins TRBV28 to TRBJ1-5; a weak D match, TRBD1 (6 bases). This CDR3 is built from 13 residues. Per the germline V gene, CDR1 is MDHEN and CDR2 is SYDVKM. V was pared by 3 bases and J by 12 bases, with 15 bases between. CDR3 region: CASSFGYRVDQHF. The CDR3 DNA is TGTGCCAGCAGTTTTGGATACAGGGTAGACCAGCATTTT. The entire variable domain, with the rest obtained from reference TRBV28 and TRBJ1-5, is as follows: DVKVTQSSRYLVKRTGEKVFLECVQDMDHENMFWYRQDPGLGLRLIYFSYDVKMKEKGDIPEGYSVSREKKERFSLILESASTNQTSMYLCASSFGYRVDQHFGDGTRLSIL.

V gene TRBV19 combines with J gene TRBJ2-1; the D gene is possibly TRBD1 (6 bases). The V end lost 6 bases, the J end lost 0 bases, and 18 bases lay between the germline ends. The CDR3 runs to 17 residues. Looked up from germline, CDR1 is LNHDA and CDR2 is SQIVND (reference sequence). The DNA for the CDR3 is TGTGCCAGTAGAACACAGGGACACCGAAGCTCCTACAATGAGCAGTTCTTC. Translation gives CASRTQGHRSSYNEQFF.